One sample yielded the 13 T cell receptor beta chains listed below, sequenced in a study of blood T cell repertoires in COVID-19. The table came from immunoSEQ multiplex PCR; TCRdb's copy has only in-frame clones and leaves some out. The table records tens of thousands of clones, around 90% of them present only once. Sequenced input: peripheral blood. The origin of the receptors is a human donor with active COVID-19. The donor label of this sample is uncertain.

This rearrangement joins TRBV7-3 to TRBJ2-1, with 15 bases fitting TRBD2. Germline trimming cut 5 bases from V and 8 bases from J; bases unmatched to any gene: 10. Per germline, CDR1 SGHTA and CDR2 FQGTGA. The CDR3 is 17 amino acids. CDR3 DNA sequence: TGTGCCAGCAGCCCCGAATCGGGACTAGCGGGAGGCCATGAGCAGTTCTTC. Translation gives CASSPESGLAGGHEQFF.

This clone was counted between two and nine times. The rearrangement joins TRBV5-4 to TRBJ2-2; TRBD2 aligns across 13 bases. After removal of 4 bases from V and 4 bases from J, the junction contained 4 bases not matched to a gene. The germline gives CDR1 SGHNT, CDR2 YYREEE (reference sequence). The CDR3 contains 16 residues. CDR3 residues: CASSTRTSGGTGELFF. In DNA form, the CDR3 reads TGTGCCAGCAGCACACGGACTAGCGGGGGCACCGGGGAGCTGTTTTTT.

V and J are TRBV11-2 and TRBJ2-7; possibly TRBD2 for D (7 bases). The CDR3 has 13 amino acids. In germline, CDR1 is SGHAT, CDR2 FQNNGV. V lost 8 bases and J 5 bases, leaving 16 bases between the germline ends. CDR3 bases: TGTGCCAGCCGCCGTGGGGGGGGCCACGAGCAGTACTTC. This translates into CASRRGGGHEQYF. The whole variable domain, filled in from reference TRBV11-2 and TRBJ2-7, reads EAGVAQSPRYKIIEKRQSVAFWCNPISGHATLYWYQQILGQGPKLLIQFQNNGVVDDSQLPKDRFSAERLKGVDSTLKIQPAKLEDSAVYLCASRRGGGHEQYFGPGTRLTVT.

The chain joins TRBV3-1 (or the pseudogene TRBV3-2) to TRBJ1-1; D not resolved. V was shortened by 3 bases and J by 1 base, with 12 bases between the two germline ends. The CDR3 length is 15 residues. CDR1 is LGHDT and CDR2 is YNNKEL in the germline V gene (reference sequence). The CDR3 here is CASSQALGGNTEAFF. Here the CDR3 DNA reads TGTGCCAGCAGCCAGGCCTTGGGAGGGAACACTGAAGCTTTCTTT.

This clone was observed a few times. The chain recombines TRBV6-5 with TRBJ2-7; 7 nucleotides align to TRBD1. This CDR3 region has 14 residues. Trimming removed 7 bases from V and 6 bases from J; junction bases left unmatched: 12. Germline V gene sequence: CDR1 MNHEY, CDR2 SVGAGI. The CDR3 bases are TGTGCCAGCAAGATAGGTACAGGGGCCGGCGAGCAGTACTTC. This translates into CASKIGTGAGEQYF.

V usage is TRBV18 and J usage is TRBJ2-1; 11 bases are a match to TRBD2. CDR1 is KGHSH and CDR2 is LQKENI in the germline V gene. V dropped 3 bases and J dropped 6; count of bases not matched to a gene: 1. The CDR3 has 14 residues. CDR3 DNA: TGTGCCAGCTCACCGACTAGCGGGGCCAATGAGCAGTTCTTC. Amino acid sequence: CASSPTSGANEQFF.

In its sample, this clone was seen a few times. The rearrangement joins TRBV6-6 to TRBJ2-7; maybe TRBD1 (7 bases). Germline V gives CDR1 MNHNY, CDR2 SVGAGI (reference sequence). V gave up 0 bases and J gave up 3 bases, with 12 bases separating them. The CDR3 extends over 15 amino acids. CDR3 sequence reads: CASSYSIQGGYEQYF. The CDR3 DNA is TGTGCCAGCAGTTACTCGATTCAGGGGGGCTACGAGCAGTACTTC.

V gene TRBV28 combines with J gene TRBJ2-2, with a possible D match to TRBD1 (6 bases). The CDR3 has 13 residues. Germline V gene lookup returns CDR1 MDHEN and CDR2 SYDVKM. V was shortened by 7 bases and J by 4 bases, with 10 bases between the two germline ends. Here the CDR3 DNA reads TGTGCCAGCAATTGGGGGCCCACCGGGGAGCTGTTTTTT. This translates into CASNWGPTGELFF.

This chain connects TRBV4-2 to TRBJ2-2; TRBD1 agrees at 9 bases. The CDR3 runs 15 residues. V was pared by 2 bases and J by 3 bases, with 1 base of the junction left unmatched. Germline V lookup: CDR1 LGHNA, CDR2 YNFKEQ. CDR3 region: CASSQWTGDTGELFF. The CDR3 coding sequence is TGTGCCAGCAGCCAATGGACAGGGGACACCGGGGAGCTGTTTTTT.

The chain carries TRBV18 and TRBJ2-7; TRBD2 matches at 8 bases. The CDR3 is 14 amino acids. The trim removed 4 bases at V and 3 bases at J, leaving 5 bases unmatched. Germline loops: CDR1 KGHSH, CDR2 LQKENI. As DNA, the CDR3 is TGTGCCAGCTCACAGGGACTAGAGAGCTACGAGCAGTACTTC. It encodes CASSQGLESYEQYF.

The V call is TRBV6-5, the J call TRBJ2-2; 8 nucleotides align to TRBD2. Germline assignment: CDR1 MNHEY and CDR2 SVGAGI. The J segment lost 9 bases and the V segment lost 8 bases, leaving 5 bases of the junction unmatched. The CDR3 length is 12 residues. CDR3 loop: CASGAGVRELFF. CDR3 sequence (DNA): TGTGCCAGCGGAGCGGGAGTTAGGGAGCTGTTTTTT.

This sequence joins TRBV18 and TRBJ2-5; D unclear. The CDR3 length is 14 residues. Germline V gene data show CDR1 as KGHSH and CDR2 as LQKENI. V was shortened by 3 bases and J by 3 bases, with 11 bases between the two germline ends. CDR3 loop: CASSPGPSKETQYF. The DNA for the CDR3 is TGTGCCAGCTCACCTGGTCCTAGTAAAGAGACCCAGTACTTC.

This clone was counted a single time. The chain links TRBV19 to TRBJ2-7, with 11 bases that match TRBD2. This CDR3 contains 17 residues. CDR1 is LNHDA and CDR2 is SQIVND in the germline V gene (reference sequence). V was clipped by 5 bases and J by 5 bases; unmatched bases: 14. This chain's CDR3 is CASSSSGRSVGLNEQYF. For the CDR3, the DNA is TGTGCCAGTAGTTCTAGCGGGAGGTCCGTGGGCCTCAACGAGCAGTACTTC.